This TCR beta chain was captured in a study of blood T cell repertoires in COVID-19. Sequenced by immunoSEQ multiplex PCR; TCRdb stores in-frame clones only, minus some. The data contain roughly 180,000 clones, roughly 80% of them seen just once; the ten biggest clones take up 15% to 20%. The length of the CDR3 is 17 residues. The ends lost 11 bases at V and 0 bases at J; junction bases unmatched: 15. From germline, CDR1 is MDHEN and CDR2 SYDVKM. Sequenced: peripheral blood. The receptor was isolated from a man aged 55 to 70 with active or convalescent COVID-19. The rearrangement links TRBV28 to TRBJ1-3, with 8 bases aligning to TRBD1. CDR3 sequence: CASAVLRTGNSGNTIYF. The DNA of the CDR3 is TGTGCCTCAGCAGTCCTCCGGACAGGGAACTCTGGAAACACCATATATTTT.